Each of the 21 T cell receptor beta chains below was sequenced from the same sample in a study of T-cell memory formation after mild COVID-19. One entry per CDR3 protein results from TCRdb running MiXCR on the 5' RACE reads. Among approximately 350,000 distinct CDR3 sequences listed, approximately 15% were seen once. Sequencing was done on a sample of PBMCs or a T cell subset sorted from them (not recorded which). Source of these receptors: a man between 18 and 35 years old who had mild COVID-19 (a few samples of this study predate the infection). Cell type and time point are not known.

The chain employs TRBV6-2 or TRBV6-3 and TRBJ2-7; no definite D call. Between the trimmed V and J ends, which lost 5 bases and 7 bases, there was a span of 15 bases. Germline V gene data show CDR1 as MNHEY and CDR2 as SVGEGT. The CDR3 extends over 13 amino acids. CDR3 nucleotides: TGTGCCAGCAGTGCCTCATTGAGGCTAGAGCAGTACGTC. Translated: CASSASLRLEQYV.

The chain uses TRBV4-1 and TRBJ2-3; D gene uncertain. This CDR3 has 15 residues. The V gene's germline CDR1 is MGHRA and CDR2 YSYEKL. V lost 4 bases and J lost 1, with 12 bases in between. The CDR3 nucleotides are TGCGCCAGCAGCCCAACGGAGAGTCGCACAGATACGCAGTATTTT. Its translation is CASSPTESRTDTQYF.

This clonotype was seen ten or more times. The J gene is TRBJ1-1, the V gene TRBV6-5; D might be TRBD1 (5 bases). The V and J ends lost 0 bases and 2 bases respectively, with 10 bases between them. This CDR3 region has 15 residues. Per the germline V gene, CDR1 is MNHEY and CDR2 is SVGAGI. The CDR3 loop reads CASSYSGGGNTEAFF. CDR3 in DNA: TGTGCCAGCAGTTACTCCGGGGGAGGAAACACTGAAGCTTTCTTT.

The chain employs TRBV14 and TRBJ1-1; D may be TRBD1 (5 bases). This CDR3 is 12 amino acids long. V gave up 1 base and J gave up 10 bases, with 10 bases separating them. Germline V lookup: CDR1 SGHDN, CDR2 FVKESK. Here the CDR3 reads CASSQVGGVAFF. CDR3 sequence (DNA): TGTGCCAGCAGCCAAGTGGGGGGAGTAGCTTTCTTT. The whole variable domain, remainder taken from reference TRBV14 and TRBJ1-1, is EAGVTQFPSHSVIEKGQTVTLRCDPISGHDNLYWYRRVMGKEIKFLLHFVKESKQDESGMPNNRFLAERTGGTYSTLKVQPAELEDSGVYFCASSQVGGVAFFGQGTRLTVV.

This clonotype was detected a few times. The chain has TRBV5-1 and TRBJ2-7; D call uncertain. The germline V gene has CDR1 SGHRS and CDR2 YFSETQ. CDR3 length equals 13 residues. Trimming left V 4 bases short and J 3 bases short, with 11 bases between. The CDR3 loop reads CASSVPGYYEQYF. In DNA form, the CDR3 reads TGCGCCAGCAGCGTCCCAGGTTACTACGAGCAGTACTTC.

The J gene is TRBJ2-4, the V gene TRBV20-1; TRBD1 matches 7 bases. This CDR3 comprises 15 residues. The V gene end was trimmed by 0 bases and the J gene end by 2 bases; junction bases not matched to a gene: 4. CDR1 DFQATT and CDR2 SNEGSKA come from the germline V gene (reference sequence). This chain's CDR3 is CSARDQGESKNIQYF. The CDR3 bases are TGCAGTGCTAGAGATCAGGGGGAATCCAAAAACATTCAGTACTTC.

The sample holds many counts of this clonotype. The chain employs TRBV20-1 and TRBJ2-3; possibly TRBD2 for D (7 bases). The V end lost 0 bases, the J end lost 3 bases, and 10 bases lay between the germline ends. The CDR3 consists of 14 residues. Germline loops: CDR1 DFQATT, CDR2 SNEGSKA (reference sequence). The CDR3 loop reads CSARDGGLTDTQYF. CDR3 nucleotide sequence: TGCAGTGCTAGAGACGGGGGGCTTACAGATACGCAGTATTTT.

The rearrangement uses TRBV5-8 and TRBJ2-2; D possibly uses TRBD1 or TRBD2 (5 bases each). Germline CDR1 SGHTS, CDR2 YDEGEE. The CDR3 runs 14 residues. V lost 7 bases and J lost 6, with 16 bases in between. The CDR3 sequence: CASHPSRGAGELFF. DNA for the CDR3: TGTGCCAGCCATCCTAGCAGAGGGGCCGGGGAGCTGTTTTTT.

This clonotype was detected a few times. V gene TRBV5-1 combines with J gene TRBJ1-2; D might be TRBD1 (6 bases). The V end was cut by 4 bases, the J end by 8 bases, with 21 bases between. CDR3 length: 15 residues. CDR1 is SGHRS, CDR2 YFSETQ, per germline. CDR3: CASSPLEQGLRGYTF. The DNA of the CDR3 is TGCGCCAGCAGCCCTCTCGAACAGGGTCTCCGGGGCTACACCTTC.

This clonotype has a handful of counts. The rearrangement uses TRBV3-1 and TRBJ2-1; 13 bases agree with TRBD2. Germline CDR1 is LGHDT and CDR2 is YNNKEL (reference sequence). Trimming at V came to 4 bases and at J to 9 bases, leaving 6 bases not matched to a gene. The CDR3 extends over 15 amino acids. The CDR3 loop reads CASSRWTSGGGEQFF. In nucleotides, the CDR3 is TGTGCCAGCAGCCGATGGACTAGCGGGGGCGGTGAGCAGTTCTTC.

This clonotype was seen a handful of times. The chain links TRBV10-3 to TRBJ2-3; the D gene is possibly TRBD2 (6 bases). V was clipped by 9 bases and J by 1 base, with 14 bases between them. The CDR3 has 14 residues. The germline CDR1 and CDR2 sequences are ENHRY and SYGVKD. The CDR3 spells CAIRDWGGTDTQYF. The DNA for the CDR3 is TGTGCCATTAGGGACTGGGGGGGCACAGATACGCAGTATTTT.

V is TRBV12-3 or TRBV12-4 and J is TRBJ2-5, with D tentatively TRBD2 (6 bases). V lost 6 bases, J lost 5 bases, and 25 bases lay in between. This CDR3 has 17 amino acids. The CDR3 DNA sequence: TGTGCCAGCAGACCGGTTGGTTTGGAAGGAGGGAGGGAGACCCAGTACTTC. This sequence encodes CASRPVGLEGGRETQYF.

This clonotype was counted only a few times. The rearrangement joins TRBV5-1 to TRBJ1-2; D unclear. The germline gives CDR1 SGHRS, CDR2 YFSETQ. This CDR3 is built from 14 residues. The V gene lost 0 bases and the J gene lost 2 bases, with 8 bases spanning the gap. CDR3 sequence: CASSLVGGNYGYTF. CDR3 DNA: TGCGCCAGCAGCTTGGTAGGCGGAAACTATGGCTACACCTTC.

The CDR3 DNA follows: TGCGCCAGCAGCTTGGACGGGGGGACCCTCGGAAACACCATATATTTT. Translating it yields CASSLDGGTLGNTIYF. The J gene is TRBJ1-3, the V gene TRBV5-1, with D tentatively TRBD1 (5 bases). V gave up 0 bases and J gave up 4 bases, with 14 bases separating them. This CDR3 has 16 residues. Germline assignment: CDR1 SGHRS and CDR2 YFSETQ.

This clonotype was detected only a few times. The chain couples TRBV7-8 to TRBJ1-4; 9 bases align to TRBD1. The CDR3 spans 14 residues. Germline CDR1 reads SGHVS; CDR2 reads FQNEAQ. With 6 bases clipped from V and 5 bases from J, the junction kept 4 bases outside the gene matches. CDR3 sequence (DNA): TGTGCCAGCAGGGTGGACAGGGGAAATGAAAAACTGTTTTTT. Amino acid sequence: CASRVDRGNEKLFF.

There are a few counts of this clonotype. This chain connects TRBV19 to TRBJ2-7; 9 positions agree with TRBD1. The germline V gene has CDR1 LNHDA and CDR2 SQIVND (reference sequence). The V segment lost 6 bases and the J segment 6 bases; nucleotides outside the gene matches: 6. The CDR3 runs 13 residues. The DNA for the CDR3 is TGTGCCAGTAGCCAATCGACAGGGGGCGAGCAGTACGTC. It is translated as CASSQSTGGEQYV.

This clonotype has just a few counts. The chain recombines TRBV4-3 with TRBJ1-5; maybe TRBD1 (6 bases). CDR3 length: 17 amino acids. Deletions cut 0 bases from V and 3 bases from J, with 15 bases between. Germline loops: CDR1 LGHNA, CDR2 YSLEER. CDR3 bases: TGCGCCAGCAGCCAAGATTTCCCGGACAGCTTCAATCAGCCCCAGCATTTT. Encoded protein: CASSQDFPDSFNQPQHF.

In this sample, this clonotype turned up a few times. The chain uses TRBV6-6 and TRBJ2-3; the D is unclear. Germline CDR1 reads MNHNY; CDR2 reads SVGAGI (reference sequence). Trimming shortened V by 0 bases and J by 1 base, and 8 bases separated the two germline ends. The CDR3 totals 15 residues. The CDR3 nucleotides read TGTGCCAGCAGTTACTCTGCACCCGGCACAGATACGCAGTATTTT. This gives the protein CASSYSAPGTDTQYF.

This rearrangement joins TRBV10-3 to TRBJ2-3; D gene unclear. CDR1 is ENHRY, CDR2 SYGVKD, per germline. Trimming shortened V by 3 bases and J by 3 bases, and 7 bases separated the two germline ends. CDR3 length: 13 amino acids. CDR3 coding DNA: TGTGCCATCAGTGAAGCAGAGACAGATACGCAGTATTTT. This sequence encodes CAISEAETDTQYF.

This chain uses TRBV30 with TRBJ1-5; D unresolved. The CDR3 extends over 14 amino acids. Deletions cut 0 bases from V and 7 bases from J, with 13 bases between. Looked up from germline, CDR1 is GTSNPN and CDR2 is SVGIG (reference sequence). CDR3 protein: CAWSVSRLQQPQHF. CDR3 bases: TGTGCCTGGAGTGTATCGAGGTTACAGCAGCCCCAGCATTTT.

This clonotype showed up just a few times. The chain couples TRBV11-2 to TRBJ2-6; tentative D call: TRBD2 (5 bases). From germline, CDR1 is SGHAT and CDR2 FQNNGV. The CDR3 runs 17 residues. The V gene lost 5 bases and the J gene lost 0 bases, with 14 bases spanning the gap. The CDR3 sequence is CASSRLRRSSGANVLTF. CDR3 sequence (DNA): TGTGCCAGCAGCCGACTAAGGAGGAGCTCTGGGGCCAACGTCCTGACTTTC.